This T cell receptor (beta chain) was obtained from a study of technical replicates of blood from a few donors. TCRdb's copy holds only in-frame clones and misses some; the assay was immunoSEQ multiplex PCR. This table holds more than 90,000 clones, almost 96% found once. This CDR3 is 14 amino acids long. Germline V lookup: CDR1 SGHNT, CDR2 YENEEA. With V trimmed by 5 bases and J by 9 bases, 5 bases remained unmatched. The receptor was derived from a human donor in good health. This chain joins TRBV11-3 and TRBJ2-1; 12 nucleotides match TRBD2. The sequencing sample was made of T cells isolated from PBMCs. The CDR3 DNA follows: TGTGCCAGCAGCCTAAGGACTAGCGGGGCTGAGCAGTTCTTC. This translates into CASSLRTSGAEQFF.